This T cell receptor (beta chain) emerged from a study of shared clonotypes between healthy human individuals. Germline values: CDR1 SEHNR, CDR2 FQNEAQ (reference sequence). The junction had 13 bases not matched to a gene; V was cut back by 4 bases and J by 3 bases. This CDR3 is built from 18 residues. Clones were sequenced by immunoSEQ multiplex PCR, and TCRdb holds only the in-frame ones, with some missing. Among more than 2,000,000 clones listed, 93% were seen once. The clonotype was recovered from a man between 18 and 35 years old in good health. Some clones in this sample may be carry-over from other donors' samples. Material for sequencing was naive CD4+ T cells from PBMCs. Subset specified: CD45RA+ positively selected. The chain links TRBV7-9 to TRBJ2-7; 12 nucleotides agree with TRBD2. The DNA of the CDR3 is TGTGCCAGCAGCTCAGGTGGCCTAGCGGGAGGGCTGATCTACGAGCAGTACTTC. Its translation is CASSSGGLAGGLIYEQYF.